The 5 T cell receptor beta chains below all came from one sample that was sequenced in a study of regulatory T cells in long-lasting Graves disease. Arm-PCR of CDR3 regions and iRepertoire HTBI primers were used to build TCR beta libraries. MiXCR was run by TCRdb on the multiplex PCR reads, yielding one entry per CDR3 protein. The sample lists about 430,000 distinct CDR3 sequences, about 21% occurring once. Time point in this sample: persistent/refractory GD, antithyroid drugs over 5 years with positive TRAb. The TCR library was made from RNA extracted from PBMCs. This specimen was peripheral blood mononuclear cells (PBMCs), taken when the disease was refractory, from a patient treated with antithyroid drugs. The receptors stem from a female donor with Graves disease.

This clonotype has ten or more counts. The chain recombines TRBV28 with TRBJ2-5; maybe TRBD2 (7 bases). This CDR3 has 15 residues. Trimming pared 2 bases from V and 5 bases from J, leaving 15 bases between. Germline CDR1 MDHEN, CDR2 SYDVKM. The CDR3: CASSLTGGLVETQYF. DNA of the CDR3: TGTGCCAGCAGTTTAACGGGGGGCCTCGTCGAGACCCAGTACTTC.

Remarks on this clonotype: A much larger clone differs from this one at a single base, so this may be a read error. The J gene is TRBJ2-2, the V gene TRBV6-2 or TRBV6-3; no clear D. The CDR3 covers 15 residues. CDR1 is MNHEY, CDR2 SVGEGT, per germline. V was cut by 4 bases and J by 1 base, with 10 bases left in between. CDR3 residues: CASSCWVVNTGELFF. The DNA of the CDR3 is TGTGCCAGCAGTTGCTGGGTTGTGAACACCGGGGAGCTGTTTTTT.

V gene TRBV5-1 combines with J gene TRBJ2-3; D is possibly TRBD2 (6 bases). Germline V gene lookup returns CDR1 SGHRS and CDR2 YFSETQ. V lost 4 bases and J lost 6, with 21 bases in between. This CDR3 is built from 16 residues. CDR3 amino acids: CASSPGRLGLHDTQYF. The DNA for the CDR3 is TGCGCCAGCAGCCCCGGGAGACTTGGTTTACATGATACGCAGTATTTT.

This clonotype was recorded many times. The V gene is TRBV29-1, the J gene TRBJ2-7, with 11 nucleotides matching TRBD2. With 2 bases clipped from V and 6 bases from J, the junction kept 3 bases outside the gene matches. CDR3 length equals 13 residues. CDR1 SQVTM and CDR2 ANQGSEA come from the germline V gene. This CDR3 is CSVEWLAGGEQYF. Here the CDR3 DNA reads TGCAGCGTTGAATGGCTAGCGGGGGGCGAGCAGTACTTC.

This chain joins TRBV5-1 and TRBJ2-5, with D possibly matching TRBD2 (5 bases). The CDR3 covers 15 residues. V shed 4 bases and J shed 2 bases, with 15 bases lying between them. The V gene's germline CDR1 is SGHRS and CDR2 YFSETQ. The CDR3 bases are TGCGCCAGCAGCACGGAAGTCGGGAAACAAGAGACCCAGTACTTC. The encoded protein is CASSTEVGKQETQYF. Together with reference TRBV5-1 and TRBJ2-5, the CDR3 gives the full variable domain: KAGVTQTPRYLIKTRGQQVTLSCSPISGHRSVSWYQQTPGQGLQFLFEYFSETQRNKGNFPGRFSGRQFSNSRSEMNVSTLELGDSALYLCASSTEVGKQETQYFGPGTRLLVL.